The 24 T cell receptor beta chains presented below share a single source sample, sequenced in a study of beta chain features in type 1 diabetes. Expressed TCRB transcripts were sequenced because the isolated RNA had all been reverse transcribed beforehand. Sequencing was performed with immunoSEQ multiplex PCR; in TCRdb, only in-frame clones are kept and a portion is missing. The table has about 350,000 clones, 20% seen once. The sample taken for sequencing was naive CD4+ T cells from blood. The receptor set was obtained from a woman between 18 and 30 years old in good health.

This clone was detected a few times. This chain connects TRBV4-1 to TRBJ1-5, with a weak D call TRBD1 (6 bases). This CDR3 comprises 16 residues. V was clipped by 1 base and J by 5 bases, with 15 bases between them. Germline V gives CDR1 MGHRA, CDR2 YSYEKL. The CDR3 sequence is CASSQVWGLGDQPQHF. In DNA, the CDR3 is TGCGCCAGCAGCCAAGTGTGGGGGCTCGGCGATCAGCCCCAGCATTTT.

As regards this clone: The same CDR3 arises from other DNA sequences in this sample as well. The V and J genes are TRBV20-1 and TRBJ2-5; the D is unclear. V was trimmed by 2 bases and J by 5 bases, leaving 6 bases between them. This CDR3 is built from 11 residues. CDR1 is DFQATT, CDR2 SNEGSKA, per germline (reference sequence). CDR3 coding DNA: TGCAGTGCTAGACCTCAGGAGACCCAGTACTTC. It specifies CSARPQETQYF.

The chain couples TRBV30 to TRBJ1-5, with 8 nucleotides matching TRBD1. The CDR3 runs 13 residues. Germline lookup yields CDR1 GTSNPN and CDR2 SVGIG (reference sequence). Trimming cost V 8 bases and J 3 bases; bases outside gene matches: 6. The CDR3 nucleotides are TGTGCCGCTGACAGGGGCAACAATCAGCCCCAGCATTTT. Its protein product is CAADRGNNQPQHF.

V and J are TRBV15 and TRBJ2-7; 10 nucleotides align to TRBD1. The length of the CDR3 is 15 residues. V lost 5 bases to trimming and J lost 3 bases; unmatched junction nucleotides: 7. Germline loops: CDR1 LNHNV, CDR2 YYDKDF (reference sequence). The CDR3 here is CATSPRDRGSYEQYF. The CDR3 DNA reads TGTGCCACCAGCCCCCGGGACAGGGGTAGCTACGAGCAGTACTTC.

This clone appeared a few times. This rearrangement joins TRBV14 to TRBJ2-5, with no clear D. CDR3 length equals 12 residues. Germline CDR1 and CDR2: SGHDN and FVKESK. Trimming took off 4 bases at V and 5 bases at J, with 8 bases between the two ends. Here the CDR3 DNA reads TGTGCCAGCAGCCGGCGGCAGGAGACCCAGTACTTC. Translation: CASSRRQETQYF.

The chain recombines TRBV10-3 with TRBJ1-6, with 9 bases aligning to TRBD1. Per the germline V gene, CDR1 is ENHRY and CDR2 is SYGVKD. Losses at the gene ends were 5 bases for V and 9 bases for J; bases not matched to a gene: 8. The CDR3 is made up of 15 amino acids. The CDR3 region is CAISLGQGLFSPLHF. CDR3 in DNA: TGTGCCATCAGTTTGGGACAGGGCTTGTTTTCACCCCTCCACTTT.

The sample holds a few counts of this clone. The chain employs TRBV15 and TRBJ1-5; 8 positions match TRBD1. This CDR3 is built from 14 residues. The germline V gene encodes CDR1 LNHNV and CDR2 YYDKDF (reference sequence). V was pared by 8 bases and J by 2 bases, with 5 bases of the junction left unmatched. CDR3 sequence reads: CATDRGRGNQPQHF. CDR3 nucleotides: TGTGCCACCGACAGGGGAAGGGGCAATCAGCCCCAGCATTTT.

The chain is built from TRBV30 and TRBJ1-5; D unclear. Germline CDR1 GTSNPN, CDR2 SVGIG (reference sequence). The CDR3 sequence is 13 residues long. Trimming took 2 bases from V and 4 from J, leaving 9 bases between them. The CDR3 sequence: CAWSSAANQPQHF. For the CDR3, the DNA is TGTGCCTGGAGTAGTGCGGCTAATCAGCCCCAGCATTTT.

This clone occurred a few times. This chain connects TRBV6-1 to TRBJ1-2; D ambiguous. This CDR3 contains 12 residues. Deletions cut 4 bases from V and 3 bases from J, with 6 bases between. CDR1 MNHNS and CDR2 SASEGT come from the germline V gene. The CDR3 DNA follows: TGTGCCAGCAGTGGGGCAGACTATGGCTACACCTTC. Protein: CASSGADYGYTF.

This clone was seen only a few times. The genes are TRBV5-5 and TRBJ2-3, with D maybe TRBD1 (6 bases). Deletions cut 0 bases from V and 5 bases from J, with 16 bases between. This CDR3 is built from 16 residues. The germline V gene encodes CDR1 SGHKS and CDR2 YYEKEE (reference sequence). Here the CDR3 reads CASSLATMTGEDTQYF. The CDR3 DNA reads as TGTGCCAGCAGCTTGGCAACAATGACAGGAGAAGATACGCAGTATTTT.

The chain carries TRBV5-1 and TRBJ1-4; 11 bases agree with TRBD1. The CDR3 is 14 amino acids. V trimming: 4 bases; J trimming: 8 bases; junction bases outside the gene matches: 4. The germline gives CDR1 SGHRS, CDR2 YFSETQ. The chain's CDR3 is CASSTGQGDEKLFF. CDR3 coding DNA: TGCGCCAGCAGCACGGGACAGGGGGACGAAAAACTGTTTTTT.

The J gene is TRBJ2-2, the V gene TRBV11-2; 8 bases fit TRBD2. Germline assignment: CDR1 SGHAT and CDR2 FQNNGV. V lost 10 bases and J lost 5; bases outside the gene matches: 12. The CDR3 has 15 residues. The CDR3 nucleotides read TGTGCCACCAGGCGGGGGGTGACGGTTACCGGGGAGCTGTTTTTT. It is translated as CATRRGVTVTGELFF.

The CDR3 nucleotides are TGTGCCTGGAGTGTAGAGGCAGGGTGGGCCCTATACGAGCAGTACTTC. Translated: CAWSVEAGWALYEQYF. The chain uses TRBV30 and TRBJ2-7; weak D call: TRBD1 (5 bases). Between the trimmed V and J ends, which lost 0 bases and 4 bases, there was a span of 19 bases. Germline V CDR1 and CDR2: GTSNPN, SVGIG (reference sequence). The CDR3 contains 16 residues.

The rearrangement links TRBV5-4 to TRBJ2-2; D perhaps matches TRBD2 (7 bases). The CDR3 consists of 16 residues. Germline assignment: CDR1 SGHNT and CDR2 YYREEE (reference sequence). V was clipped by 3 bases and J by 4 bases, with 16 bases between them. In DNA form, the CDR3 reads TGTGCCAGCAGCTCCTCGGGGAGGGGGAGCACCGGGGAGCTGTTTTTT. Translated, it gives CASSSSGRGSTGELFF.

This clone was seen a few times. The rearrangement uses TRBV7-2 and TRBJ2-3; 10 nucleotides align to TRBD2. Germline CDR1 is SGHTA and CDR2 is FQGNSA. Trimming cost V 5 bases and J 4 bases; bases outside gene matches: 6. The CDR3 length is 15 residues. This chain's CDR3 is CASSQQRGGSDTQYF. CDR3 nucleotides: TGTGCCAGCAGCCAACAGCGGGGGGGTTCAGATACGCAGTATTTT.

This clone has more than one count but fewer than ten. This sequence joins TRBV15 and TRBJ2-3, with 7 bases aligning to TRBD2. V lost 3 bases to trimming and J lost 6 bases; unmatched junction nucleotides: 12. Germline CDR1 and CDR2: LNHNV and YYDKDF (reference sequence). CDR3 length equals 16 residues. The CDR3 here is CATSRAGGAGTDTQYF. CDR3 DNA: TGTGCCACCAGCAGGGCCGGGGGAGCGGGAACGGATACGCAGTATTTT.

The gene calls are TRBV5-1 and TRBJ1-5; no clear D gene. Germline V gene sequence: CDR1 SGHRS, CDR2 YFSETQ. The ends were cut back, 4 bases at V and 5 bases at J, with 10 bases in the middle. This CDR3 contains 13 residues. Here the CDR3 reads CASSPLGDQPQHF. CDR3 bases: TGCGCCAGCAGCCCTCTCGGGGATCAGCCCCAGCATTTT.

V and J are TRBV7-9 and TRBJ2-7; 10 positions match TRBD2. This CDR3 comprises 18 residues. V was clipped by 1 base and J by 0 bases; unmatched bases: 9. Germline CDR1 SEHNR, CDR2 FQNEAQ (reference sequence). CDR3 nucleotide sequence: TGTGCCAGCAGCTTAGGGGCTAGCGGGGGTCCGGGCTCCTACGAGCAGTACTTC. Translation gives CASSLGASGGPGSYEQYF.

The chain employs TRBV9 and TRBJ2-6; perhaps TRBD1 as D (6 bases). Trimming left V 2 bases short and J 2 bases short, with 8 bases between. The CDR3 covers 15 residues. Looked up from germline, CDR1 is SGDLS and CDR2 is YYNGEE. The CDR3 reads CASSVNRAGANVLTF. The CDR3 nucleotides read TGTGCCAGCAGCGTCAACAGGGCTGGGGCCAACGTCCTGACTTTC.

This chain uses TRBV27 with TRBJ1-1, with 8 bases that match TRBD1. The junction had 3 bases not matched to a gene; V was cut back by 5 bases and J by 4 bases. The germline CDR1 and CDR2 sequences are MNHEY and SMNVEV (reference sequence). This CDR3 has 13 residues. The CDR3 reads CASSQTGGTEAFF. The CDR3 DNA reads TGTGCCAGCAGTCAAACAGGGGGCACTGAAGCTTTCTTT.

V and J are TRBV11-1 and TRBJ2-2; D call uncertain. The CDR3 runs to 12 residues. Germline lookup yields CDR1 SGHAT and CDR2 FQDESV (reference sequence). Trimming removed 6 bases at V and 3 bases at J, with 5 bases between. CDR3 DNA: TGTGCCAGCAGTTCTTACACCGGGGAGCTGTTTTTT. Translating it yields CASSSYTGELFF.

This clone has just a few counts. The chain combines TRBV7-9 with TRBJ1-5; TRBD1 matches 8 bases. CDR1 is SEHNR, CDR2 FQNEAQ, per germline (reference sequence). The CDR3 consists of 13 residues. The V gene end was trimmed by 5 bases and the J gene end by 5 bases; junction bases not matched to a gene: 2. The CDR3 bases are TGTGCCAGCAGCCAGGACAGGGATCAGCCCCAGCATTTT. Residues: CASSQDRDQPQHF. Based on the CDR3 plus reference TRBV7-9 and TRBJ1-5, the full variable domain is DTGVSQNPRHKITKRGQNVTFRCDPISEHNRLYWYRQTLGQGPEFLTYFQNEAQLEKSRLLSDRFSAERPKGSFSTLEIQRTEQGDSAMYLCASSQDRDQPQHFGDGTRLSIL.

A few counts support this clone. V and J are TRBV29-1 and TRBJ2-3; TRBD2 aligns across 7 bases. With 7 bases clipped from V and 0 bases from J, the junction kept 10 bases outside the gene matches. The CDR3 totals 15 residues. CDR1 and CDR2 from the germline V gene are SQVTM and ANQGSEA. The CDR3 protein is CSGLGTTTSTDTQYF. CDR3 DNA sequence: TGCAGCGGTCTGGGGACTACAACTAGCACAGATACGCAGTATTTT.

This clone was seen a handful of times. The chain uses TRBV7-9 and TRBJ1-1; no firm D call. V dropped 2 bases and J dropped 3 bases, with 4 bases sitting between them. This CDR3 has 12 residues. CDR1 is SEHNR, CDR2 FQNEAQ, per germline (reference sequence). The CDR3 sequence: CASSLQDTEAFF. The CDR3, as DNA: TGTGCCAGCAGCTTACAGGACACTGAAGCTTTCTTT.